This TCR beta chain emerged from a study of cytomegalovirus exposure and HLA in healthy donors. Germline trimming cut 6 bases from V and 4 bases from J; bases unmatched to any gene: 9. CDR1 and CDR2 (germline): KGHSH, LQKENI. The CDR3 is made up of 15 amino acids. Primers: 60 Vbeta forward and 13 Jbeta reverse. Profiled with immunoSEQ multiplex PCR; TCRdb holds only in-frame clones, not every one. The sample gives roughly 230,000 clones, around 83% of which show up once; roughly 0.22% is in the top ten. This clonotype was obtained from a girl aged 2-15 years in good health and CMV-seronegative. The V gene is TRBV18, the J gene TRBJ2-1, with 7 positions matching TRBD2. The sample comprised PBMCs. The CDR3 DNA is TGTGCCAGCTCTACTCCCTTAGCGGGTTACAATGAGCAGTTCTTC. Translated, it gives CASSTPLAGYNEQFF.